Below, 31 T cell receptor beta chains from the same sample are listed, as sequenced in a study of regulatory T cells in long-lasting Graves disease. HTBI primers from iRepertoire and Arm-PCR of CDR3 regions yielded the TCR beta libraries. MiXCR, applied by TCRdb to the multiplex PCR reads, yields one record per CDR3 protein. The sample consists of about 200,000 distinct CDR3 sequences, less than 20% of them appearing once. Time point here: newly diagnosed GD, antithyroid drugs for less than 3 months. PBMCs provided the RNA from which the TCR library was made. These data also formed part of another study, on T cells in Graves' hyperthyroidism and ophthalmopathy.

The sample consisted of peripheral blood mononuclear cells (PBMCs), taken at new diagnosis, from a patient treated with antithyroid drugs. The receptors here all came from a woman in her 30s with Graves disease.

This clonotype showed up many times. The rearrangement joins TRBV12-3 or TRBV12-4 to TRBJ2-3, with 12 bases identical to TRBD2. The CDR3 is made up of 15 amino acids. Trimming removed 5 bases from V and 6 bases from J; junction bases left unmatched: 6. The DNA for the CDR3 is TGTGCCAGCAGTATACTAGCGGGGGGCTTGGATACGCAGTATTTT. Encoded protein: CASSILAGGLDTQYF.

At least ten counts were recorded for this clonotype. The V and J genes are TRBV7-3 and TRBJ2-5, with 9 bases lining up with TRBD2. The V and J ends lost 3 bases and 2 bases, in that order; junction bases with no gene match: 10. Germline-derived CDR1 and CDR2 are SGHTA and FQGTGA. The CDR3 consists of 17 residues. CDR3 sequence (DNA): TGTGCCAGCAGCTTTAAGAGGAGCGGGAGGTTGCAAGAGACCCAGTACTTC. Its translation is CASSFKRSGRLQETQYF.

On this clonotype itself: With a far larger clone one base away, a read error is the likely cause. The CDR3 region is CASSLGQGIVYEQFF. The CDR3 nucleotides are TGTGCCAGCAGCTTAGGACAGGGGATCGTCTACGAGCAGTTCTTC. This sequence joins TRBV7-9 and TRBJ2-1; 8 bases align to TRBD1. The CDR3 is made up of 15 amino acids. The V gene's germline CDR1 is SEHNR and CDR2 FQNEAQ (reference sequence). With 1 base clipped from V and 10 bases from J, the junction kept 9 bases outside the gene matches.

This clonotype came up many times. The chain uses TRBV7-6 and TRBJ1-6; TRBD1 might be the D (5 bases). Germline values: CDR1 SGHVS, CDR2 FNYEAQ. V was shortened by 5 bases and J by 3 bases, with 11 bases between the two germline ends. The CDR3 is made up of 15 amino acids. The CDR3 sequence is CASSIQEHYNSPLHF. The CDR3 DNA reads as TGTGCCAGCAGCATACAGGAACACTATAATTCACCCCTCCACTTT. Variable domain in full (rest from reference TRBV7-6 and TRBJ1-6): GAGVSQSPRYKVTKRGQDVALRCDPISGHVSLYWYRQALGQGPEFLTYFNYEAQQDKSGLPNDRFSAERPEGSISTLTIQRTEQRDSAMYRCASSIQEHYNSPLHFGNGTRLTVT.

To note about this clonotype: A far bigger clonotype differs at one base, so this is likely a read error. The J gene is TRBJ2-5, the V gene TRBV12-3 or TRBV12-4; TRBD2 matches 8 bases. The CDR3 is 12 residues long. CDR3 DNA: TGTGCCAGCAGTGGGAGCGGGGGTTGGCAGCTCTTC. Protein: CASSGSGGWQLF.

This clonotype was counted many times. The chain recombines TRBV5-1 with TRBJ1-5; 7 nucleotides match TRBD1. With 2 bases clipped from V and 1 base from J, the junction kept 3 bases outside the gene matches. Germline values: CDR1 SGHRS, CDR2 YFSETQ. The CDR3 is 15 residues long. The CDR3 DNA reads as TGCGCCAGCAGCTTAAGGGGGCTGAGCAATCAGCCCCAGCATTTT. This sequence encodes CASSLRGLSNQPQHF. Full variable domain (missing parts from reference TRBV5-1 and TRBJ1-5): KAGVTQTPRYLIKTRGQQVTLSCSPISGHRSVSWYQQTPGQGLQFLFEYFSETQRNKGNFPGRFSGRQFSNSRSEMNVSTLELGDSALYLCASSLRGLSNQPQHFGDGTRLSIL.

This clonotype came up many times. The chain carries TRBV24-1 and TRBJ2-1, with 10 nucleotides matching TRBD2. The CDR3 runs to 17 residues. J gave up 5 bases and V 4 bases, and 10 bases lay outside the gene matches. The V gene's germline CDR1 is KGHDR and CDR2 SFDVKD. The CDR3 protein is CATSDPEREGQDNEQFF. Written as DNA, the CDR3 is TGTGCCACCAGTGACCCCGAGCGGGAGGGCCAGGACAATGAGCAGTTCTTC.

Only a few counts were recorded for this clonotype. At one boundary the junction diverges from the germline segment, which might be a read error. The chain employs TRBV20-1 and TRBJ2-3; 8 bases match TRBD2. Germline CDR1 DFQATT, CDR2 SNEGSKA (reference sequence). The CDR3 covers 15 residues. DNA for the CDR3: TGCAGTGCCAGAGGGTTAGCGGGATACACAGATACGCAGTATTTT. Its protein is CSARGLAGYTDTQYF.

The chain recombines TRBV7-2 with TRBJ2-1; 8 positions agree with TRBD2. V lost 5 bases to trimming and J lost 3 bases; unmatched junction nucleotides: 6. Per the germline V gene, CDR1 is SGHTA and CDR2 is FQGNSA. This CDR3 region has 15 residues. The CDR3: CASSPTAGDYNEQFF. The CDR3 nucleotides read TGTGCCAGCAGCCCCACAGCGGGAGACTACAATGAGCAGTTCTTC.

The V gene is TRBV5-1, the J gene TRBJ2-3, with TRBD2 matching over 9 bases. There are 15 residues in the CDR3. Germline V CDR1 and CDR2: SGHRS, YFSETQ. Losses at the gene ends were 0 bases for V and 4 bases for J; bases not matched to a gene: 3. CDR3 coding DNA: TGCGCCAGCAGCTTGGGCGGGAGGGTGGCAGATACGCAGTATTTT. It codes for CASSLGGRVADTQYF.

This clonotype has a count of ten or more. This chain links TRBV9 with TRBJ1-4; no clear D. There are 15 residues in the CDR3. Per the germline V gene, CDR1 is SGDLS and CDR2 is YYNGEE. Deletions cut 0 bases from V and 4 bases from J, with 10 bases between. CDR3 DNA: TGTGCCAGCAGCGTAGCATCCACAGTTAATGAAAAACTGTTTTTT. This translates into CASSVASTVNEKLFF.

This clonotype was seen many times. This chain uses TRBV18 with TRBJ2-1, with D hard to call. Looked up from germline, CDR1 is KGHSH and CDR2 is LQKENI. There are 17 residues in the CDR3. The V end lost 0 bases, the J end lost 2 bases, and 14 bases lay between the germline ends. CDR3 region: CASSPPGQTLAYNEQFF. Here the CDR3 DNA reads TGTGCCAGCTCACCACCCGGGCAGACGCTAGCCTACAATGAGCAGTTCTTC.

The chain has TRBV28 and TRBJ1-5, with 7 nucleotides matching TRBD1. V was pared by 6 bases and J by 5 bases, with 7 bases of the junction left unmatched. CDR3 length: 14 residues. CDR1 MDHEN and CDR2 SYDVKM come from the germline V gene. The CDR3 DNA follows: TGTGCCAGCAGGACCAGGGGGTTCGATCAGCCCCAGCATTTT. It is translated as CASRTRGFDQPQHF.

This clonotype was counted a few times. The chain's CDR3 is CASSEGPATNEKLFF. CDR3 sequence (DNA): TGTGCCAGCTCCGAGGGTCCCGCAACTAATGAAAAACTGTTTTTT. This chain joins TRBV6-1 and TRBJ1-4, with D uncertain. CDR3 length equals 15 residues. Trimming removed 8 bases from V and 0 bases from J, with 13 bases in between. CDR1 MNHNS and CDR2 SASEGT come from the germline V gene.

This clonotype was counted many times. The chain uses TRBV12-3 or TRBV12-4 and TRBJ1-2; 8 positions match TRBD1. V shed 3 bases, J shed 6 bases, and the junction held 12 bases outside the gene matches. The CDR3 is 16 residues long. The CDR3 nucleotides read TGTGCCAGCAGTTTGATGGGGACAGGAGGGTTCGATGGCTACACCTTC. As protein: CASSLMGTGGFDGYTF.

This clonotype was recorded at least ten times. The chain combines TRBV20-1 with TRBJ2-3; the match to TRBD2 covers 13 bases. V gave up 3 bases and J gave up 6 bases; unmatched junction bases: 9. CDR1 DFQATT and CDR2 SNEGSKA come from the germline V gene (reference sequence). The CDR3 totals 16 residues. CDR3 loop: CSARRRTSGSSDTQYF. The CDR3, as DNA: TGCAGTGCTAGGAGACGGACTAGCGGGAGTAGCGATACGCAGTATTTT.

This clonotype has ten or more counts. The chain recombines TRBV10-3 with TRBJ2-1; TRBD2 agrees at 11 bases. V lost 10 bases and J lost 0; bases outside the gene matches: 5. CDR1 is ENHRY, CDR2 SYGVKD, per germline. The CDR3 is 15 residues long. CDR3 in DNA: TGTGCCACCGGGACTAGCGGAGGCTCCTACAATGAGCAGTTCTTC. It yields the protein CATGTSGGSYNEQFF.

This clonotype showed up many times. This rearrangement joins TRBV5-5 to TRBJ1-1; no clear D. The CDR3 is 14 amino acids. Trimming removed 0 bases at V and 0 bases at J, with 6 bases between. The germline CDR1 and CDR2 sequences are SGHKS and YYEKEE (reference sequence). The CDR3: CASSLVGMNTEAFF. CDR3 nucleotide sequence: TGTGCCAGCAGCTTGGTTGGCATGAACACTGAAGCTTTCTTT.

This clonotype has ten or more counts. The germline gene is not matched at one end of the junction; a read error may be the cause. Here the CDR3 DNA reads TGCGCCAGCAGCTTGGTGGGGGCCCAAGAGACCCAGTACTTC. Translating gives CASSLVGAQETQYF. The chain employs TRBV11-2 and TRBJ2-5, with D maybe TRBD1 (6 bases). Germline V CDR1 and CDR2: SGHAT, FQNNGV. The CDR3 is 14 residues long.

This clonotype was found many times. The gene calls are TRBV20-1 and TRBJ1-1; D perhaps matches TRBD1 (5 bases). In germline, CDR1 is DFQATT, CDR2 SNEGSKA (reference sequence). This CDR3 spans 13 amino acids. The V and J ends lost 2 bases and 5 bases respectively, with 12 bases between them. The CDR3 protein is CSARRGGGTEAFF. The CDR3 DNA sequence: TGCAGTGCTAGAAGGGGCGGTGGGACTGAAGCTTTCTTT.

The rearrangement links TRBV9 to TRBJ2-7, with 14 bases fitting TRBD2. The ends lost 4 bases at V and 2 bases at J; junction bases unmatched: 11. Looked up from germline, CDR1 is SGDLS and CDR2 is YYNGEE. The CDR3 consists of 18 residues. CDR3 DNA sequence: TGTGCCAGCAGCACCGGGACTAGCGGGAGACAAACCCCCTACGAGCAGTACTTC. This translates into CASSTGTSGRQTPYEQYF. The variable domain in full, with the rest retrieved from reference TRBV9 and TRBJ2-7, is DSGVTQTPKHLITATGQRVTLRCSPRSGDLSVYWYQQSLDQGLQFLIQYYNGEERAKGNILERFSAQQFPDLHSELNLSSLELGDSALYFCASSTGTSGRQTPYEQYFGPGTRLTVT.

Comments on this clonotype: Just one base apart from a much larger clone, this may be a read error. The CDR3 sequence is CASGLRQHSNQPQHF. DNA of the CDR3: TGTGCCAGCGGTCTCAGACAGCATAGCAATCAGCCCCAGCATTTT. The genes are TRBV2 and TRBJ1-5, with D maybe TRBD1 (5 bases). Between the trimmed V and J ends, which lost 8 bases and 0 bases, there was a span of 14 bases. This CDR3 spans 15 amino acids. Germline CDR1 reads SNHLY; CDR2 reads FYNNEI. Using reference TRBV2 and TRBJ1-5 for the parts outside the CDR3, the full variable domain is EPEVTQTPSHQVTQMGQEVILRCVPISNHLYFYWYRQILGQKVEFLVSFYNNEISEKSEIFDDQFSVERPDGSNFTLKIRSTKLEDSAMYFCASGLRQHSNQPQHFGDGTRLSIL.

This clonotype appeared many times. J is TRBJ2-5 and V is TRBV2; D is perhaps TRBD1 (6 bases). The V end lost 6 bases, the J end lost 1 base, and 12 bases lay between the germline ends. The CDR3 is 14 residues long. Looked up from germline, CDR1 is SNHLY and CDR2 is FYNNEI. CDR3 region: CASRPGTTQETQYF. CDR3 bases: TGTGCCAGCAGACCCGGGACAACCCAAGAGACCCAGTACTTC.

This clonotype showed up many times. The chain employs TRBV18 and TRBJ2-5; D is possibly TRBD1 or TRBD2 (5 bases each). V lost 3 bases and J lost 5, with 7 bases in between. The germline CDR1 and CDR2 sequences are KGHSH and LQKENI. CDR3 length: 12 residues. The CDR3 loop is CASSPWGETQYF. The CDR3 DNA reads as TGTGCCAGCTCACCCTGGGGGGAGACCCAGTACTTC. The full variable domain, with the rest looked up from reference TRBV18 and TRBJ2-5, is NAGVMQNPRHLVRRRGQEARLRCSPMKGHSHVYWYRQLPEEGLKFMVYLQKENIIDESGMPKERFSAEFPKEGPSILRIQQVVRGDSAAYFCASSPWGETQYFGPGTRLLVL.

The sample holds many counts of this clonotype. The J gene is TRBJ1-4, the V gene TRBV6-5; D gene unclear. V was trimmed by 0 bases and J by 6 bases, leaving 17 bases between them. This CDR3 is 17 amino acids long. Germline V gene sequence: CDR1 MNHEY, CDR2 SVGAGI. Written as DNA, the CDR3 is TGTGCCAGCAGTTACTCACTCGTACTTCTCTGGGATGAAAAACTGTTTTTT. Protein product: CASSYSLVLLWDEKLFF.

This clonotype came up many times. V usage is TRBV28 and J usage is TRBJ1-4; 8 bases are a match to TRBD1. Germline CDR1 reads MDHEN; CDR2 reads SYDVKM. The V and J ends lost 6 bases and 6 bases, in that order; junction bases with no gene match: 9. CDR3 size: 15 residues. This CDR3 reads CASSPEDRDDEKLFF. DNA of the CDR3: TGTGCCAGCAGCCCAGAGGACAGGGACGATGAAAAACTGTTTTTT.

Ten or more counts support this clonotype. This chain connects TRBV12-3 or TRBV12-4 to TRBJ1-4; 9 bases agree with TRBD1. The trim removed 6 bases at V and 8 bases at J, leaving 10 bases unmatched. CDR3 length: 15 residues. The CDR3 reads CASRGQGTKREKLFF. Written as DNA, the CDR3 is TGTGCCAGCAGAGGACAGGGGACCAAAAGGGAAAAACTGTTTTTT.

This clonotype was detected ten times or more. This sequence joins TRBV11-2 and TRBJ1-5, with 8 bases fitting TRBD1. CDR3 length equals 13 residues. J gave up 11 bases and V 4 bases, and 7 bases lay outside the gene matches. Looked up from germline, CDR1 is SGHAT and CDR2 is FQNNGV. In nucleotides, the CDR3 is TGTGCCAGCAGCTCCGGACAGGGAAGGACCCAGCATTTT. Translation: CASSSGQGRTQHF.

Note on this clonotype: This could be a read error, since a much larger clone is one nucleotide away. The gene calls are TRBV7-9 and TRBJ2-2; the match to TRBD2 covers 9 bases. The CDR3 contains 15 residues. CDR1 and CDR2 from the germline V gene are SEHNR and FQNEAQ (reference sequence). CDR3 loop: CASSFGAGGTGELSF. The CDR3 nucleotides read TGTGCCAGCAGCTTCGGAGCGGGAGGCACCGGGGAGCTGTCTTTT.

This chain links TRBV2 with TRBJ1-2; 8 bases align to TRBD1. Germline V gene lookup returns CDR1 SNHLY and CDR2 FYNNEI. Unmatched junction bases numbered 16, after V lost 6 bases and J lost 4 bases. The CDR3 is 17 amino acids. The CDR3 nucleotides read TGTGCCAGCAGCCTAGCGGGGGGTGACAGGGGCCTCTATGGCTACACCTTC. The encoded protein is CASSLAGGDRGLYGYTF. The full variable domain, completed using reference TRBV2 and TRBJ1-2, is EPEVTQTPSHQVTQMGQEVILRCVPISNHLYFYWYRQILGQKVEFLVSFYNNEISEKSEIFDDQFSVERPDGSNFTLKIRSTKLEDSAMYFCASSLAGGDRGLYGYTFGSGTRLTVV.

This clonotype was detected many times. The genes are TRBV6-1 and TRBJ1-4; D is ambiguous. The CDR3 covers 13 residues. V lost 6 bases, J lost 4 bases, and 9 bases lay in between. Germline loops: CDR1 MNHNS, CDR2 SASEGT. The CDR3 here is CASRAQLNEKLFF. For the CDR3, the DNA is TGTGCCAGCAGGGCTCAGCTTAATGAAAAACTGTTTTTT.